This T cell receptor beta chain was sequenced for a study of CD8+ T cells in alopecia areata (dated by TCRdb to the late 2010s). Notes on the research overall: Treated patients were enrolled in an open-label pilot trial of oral tofacitinib, 5 to 10 mg twice daily, for moderate-to-severe alopecia areata. To study T cell clonal expansion in alopecia areata, the researchers applied high-throughput TCRbeta sequencing to both the C3H/HeJ mouse model and human patients. The RNA source kit depended on sample type: the PAXgene miRNA kit for fixed scalp, the miRNeasy kit for PBMCs, and the RNeasy kit for mouse skin. Biopsies were taken from tofacitinib-treated patients at baseline and again at 4 and 24 weeks into treatment, and several of those patients also had a later scalp biopsy. Scalp clonality was compared across normal scalp (n=4), patchy alopecia areata scalp (n=8), and alopecia totalis/universalis scalp (n=8). Patients received tofacitinib for 6 to 18 months and were then followed off drug for 6 months to check for delayed response and recurrence. immunoSEQ multiplex PCR using 35 Vbeta forward primers and 13 Jbeta reverse primers was used to amplify TCRbeta CDR3 regions. Human TCRbeta sequencing covered scalp tissue and sorted CD4+ and CD8+ peripheral blood T cells from patchy and totalis/universalis alopecia areata patients and healthy controls. The SALT score, which quantifies the percentage of affected scalp surface area, was used to measure disease severity in treated patients.

Library preparation employed the immunoSEQ multiplex PCR assay. To provide template for TCR sequencing, every sample had RNA extracted and reverse transcribed into cDNA. First-strand cDNA was synthesized using SuperScript III with a 2:1 mix of oligo-dT and random hexamers. A synthetic immune receptor repertoire was used to assess amplification bias, and residual bias was removed computationally. In the paper's pipeline: Raw reads were preprocessed for error removal, and CDR3 was defined according to IMGT conventions as running from the conserved cysteine to phenylalanine. Clonality was calculated as 1 minus Shannon entropy normalized by log2 of the number of productive unique TCRs. CD4 or CD8 identity of scalp clones was inferred by cross-referencing scalp TCRbeta sequences with sorted blood CD4 and CD8 repertoires. TCRdb's version of the immuneACCESS table is confined to in-frame rearrangements and falls short of the full clone set. An unresolved V gene accounts for under half of the shortfall where checked; the remainder is of unknown origin. The D gene and trimming were derived from the DNA, and the V and J assignments and clone size from that table. Counted in this sample were around 97,000 clones; more than 75% of them appeared once. 11% of the sample lies in the top ten.

Taken from the germline V gene (reference sequence), the CDR1 and CDR2 loops are GTSNPN and SVGIG. The cysteine opens and the phenylalanine closes a CDR3 of 15 amino acids. Kept here is only the CDR3 DNA, which spans 45 bases and is read in frame from base 1. Trimming leaves V shorter by 2 bases and J shorter by 7 bases, with the junction holding 10 bases beyond the gene matches. Reading the label with the study, this specimen's treatment or condition is: oral pan-JAK inhibitor, 5-10 mg twice daily. Lesional scalp punch biopsies and peripheral blood were collected from alopecia areata patients. PBMCs were separated by density centrifugation and stained for CD3, CD4 and CD8, after which CD4+ and CD8+ T cells were sorted on a FACSAria. Study-level results and caveats: Scalp TCR repertoire analysis is complicated because resident alphabeta T cells in normal human skin are also sequenced, whereas mouse skin is dominated by gammadelta T cells. Lesional scalp, especially in alopecia totalis/universalis, showed higher clonality and more expanded CD8+ clones than normal scalp, suggesting antigenic drive. Tofacitinib significantly decreased scalp clonality and the number of expanded CD8+ clones among the top 100 scalp clones. During tofacitinib treatment, many expanded lesional clones stuck around in both scalp and blood, and this persistence may partly explain why relapse happens after treatment is stopped. Compared with mice, TCR sequences shared between patients were less clear, possibly partly because of HLA diversity across the patient population. The treated cohort was small, with a single nonresponder, so links between baseline CD8+ expansion and response need larger studies.

About this clone itself: This receptor's antigen is unknown. No base quality values were provided; no much bigger clone lies one nucleotide off.

The specimen was CD8+ T cells sorted from blood, collected between weeks 30 and 35, from a patient treated with tofacitinib. The rearrangement joined TRBV30 to TRBJ1-5, with TRBD1 matching 8 junction bases. The receptor was derived from a human donor with alopecia areata. The DNA sequence is TGTGCCTGGAGTATGACAGGGGTGATTCAGCAGCCCCAGCATTTT. Translation gives CAWSMTGVIQQPQHF.